This T cell receptor beta chain was sequenced for a study of T-cell memory formation after mild COVID-19. This CDR3 spans 16 amino acids. Germline trimming cut 0 bases from V and 6 bases from J; bases unmatched to any gene: 3. Germline-derived CDR1 and CDR2 are MNHEY and SVGAGI. Employing constant-segment primers, 5'RACE generated TCR alpha and TCR beta cDNA libraries bearing sample barcodes and UMIs. TCRdb ran MiXCR on the 5' RACE reads and lists one entry per CDR3 protein. The repertoire holds 100,000 to 120,000 distinct CDR3 sequences, with roughly 19% as singletons. The TCR originated in a man between 18 and 35 years old who had mild COVID-19 (a few samples of this study predate the infection). Cell type and time point are not known. The gene calls are TRBV6-5 and TRBJ1-6; the match to TRBD1 covers 9 bases. The sample consisted of PBMCs or a T cell subset sorted from them (not recorded which). The CDR3 sequence: CASSYSLGQGNSPLHF. The CDR3 DNA is TGTGCCAGCAGTTACTCGTTGGGACAGGGTAATTCACCCCTCCACTTT.